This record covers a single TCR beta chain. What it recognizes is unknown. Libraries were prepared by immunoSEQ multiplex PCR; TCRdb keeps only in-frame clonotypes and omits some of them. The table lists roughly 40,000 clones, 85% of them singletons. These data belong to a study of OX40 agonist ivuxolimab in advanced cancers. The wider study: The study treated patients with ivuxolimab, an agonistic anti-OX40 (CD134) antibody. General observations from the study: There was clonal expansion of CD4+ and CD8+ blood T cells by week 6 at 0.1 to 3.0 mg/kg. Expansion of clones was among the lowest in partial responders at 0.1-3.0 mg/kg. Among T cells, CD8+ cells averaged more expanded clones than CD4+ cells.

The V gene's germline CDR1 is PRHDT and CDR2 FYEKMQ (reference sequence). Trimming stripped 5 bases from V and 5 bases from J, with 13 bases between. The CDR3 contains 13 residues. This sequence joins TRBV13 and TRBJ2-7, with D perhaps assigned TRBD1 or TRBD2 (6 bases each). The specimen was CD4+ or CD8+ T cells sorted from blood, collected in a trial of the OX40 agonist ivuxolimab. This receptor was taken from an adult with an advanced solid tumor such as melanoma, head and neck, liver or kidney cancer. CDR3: CASSRTNRDEQYF. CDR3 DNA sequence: TGTGCCAGCAGCAGGACTAACAGGGACGAGCAGTACTTC.